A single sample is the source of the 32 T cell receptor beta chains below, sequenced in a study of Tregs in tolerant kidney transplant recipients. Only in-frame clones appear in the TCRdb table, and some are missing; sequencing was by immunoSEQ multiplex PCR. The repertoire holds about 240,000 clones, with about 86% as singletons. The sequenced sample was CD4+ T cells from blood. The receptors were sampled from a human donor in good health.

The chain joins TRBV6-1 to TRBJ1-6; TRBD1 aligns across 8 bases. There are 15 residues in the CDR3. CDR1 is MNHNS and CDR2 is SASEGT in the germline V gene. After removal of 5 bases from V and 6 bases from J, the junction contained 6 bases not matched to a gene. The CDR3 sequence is CASSSPGQANSPLHF. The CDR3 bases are TGTGCCAGCAGTTCTCCGGGACAGGCTAATTCACCCCTCCACTTT.

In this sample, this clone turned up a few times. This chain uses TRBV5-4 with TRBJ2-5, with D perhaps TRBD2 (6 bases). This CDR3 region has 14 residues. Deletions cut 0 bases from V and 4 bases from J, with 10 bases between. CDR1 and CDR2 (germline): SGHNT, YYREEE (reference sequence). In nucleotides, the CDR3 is TGTGCCAGCAGCTTGGGACTAGGAGGAGAGACCCAGTACTTC. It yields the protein CASSLGLGGETQYF.

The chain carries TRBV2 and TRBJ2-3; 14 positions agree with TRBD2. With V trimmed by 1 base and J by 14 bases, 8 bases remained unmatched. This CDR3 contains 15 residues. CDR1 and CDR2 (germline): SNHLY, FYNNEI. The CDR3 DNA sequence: TGTGCCAGCAGTGAAGAAAGGGGACTAGCGGGGGCCGGGTATTTT. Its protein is CASSEERGLAGAGYF. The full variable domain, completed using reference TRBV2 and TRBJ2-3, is EPEVTQTPSHQVTQMGQEVILRCVPISNHLYFYWYRQILGQKVEFLVSFYNNEISEKSEIFDDQFSVERPDGSNFTLKIRSTKLEDSAMYFCASSEERGLAGAGYFGPGTRLTVL.

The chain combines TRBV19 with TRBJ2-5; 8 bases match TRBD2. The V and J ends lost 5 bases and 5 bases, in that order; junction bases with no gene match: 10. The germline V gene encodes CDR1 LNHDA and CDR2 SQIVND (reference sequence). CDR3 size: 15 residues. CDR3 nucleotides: TGTGCCAGTAGTCCGTTAGCGGGATCCAGGGAGACCCAGTACTTC. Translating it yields CASSPLAGSRETQYF.

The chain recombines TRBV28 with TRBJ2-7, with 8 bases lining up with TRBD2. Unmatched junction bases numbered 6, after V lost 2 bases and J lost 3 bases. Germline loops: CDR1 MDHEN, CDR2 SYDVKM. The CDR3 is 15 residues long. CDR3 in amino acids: CASSLLAGGIYEQYF. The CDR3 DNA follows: TGTGCCAGCAGTTTACTTGCGGGAGGAATCTACGAGCAGTACTTC. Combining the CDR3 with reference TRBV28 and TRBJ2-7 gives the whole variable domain DVKVTQSSRYLVKRTGEKVFLECVQDMDHENMFWYRQDPGLGLRLIYFSYDVKMKEKGDIPEGYSVSREKKERFSLILESASTNQTSMYLCASSLLAGGIYEQYFGPGTRLTVT.

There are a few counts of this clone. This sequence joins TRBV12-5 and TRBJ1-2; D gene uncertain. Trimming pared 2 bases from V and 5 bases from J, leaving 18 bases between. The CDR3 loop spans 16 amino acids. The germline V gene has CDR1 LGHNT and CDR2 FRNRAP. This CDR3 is CASGLLLSQISYGYTF. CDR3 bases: TGTGCTAGTGGTTTGCTTTTGTCCCAGATTTCGTATGGCTACACCTTC.

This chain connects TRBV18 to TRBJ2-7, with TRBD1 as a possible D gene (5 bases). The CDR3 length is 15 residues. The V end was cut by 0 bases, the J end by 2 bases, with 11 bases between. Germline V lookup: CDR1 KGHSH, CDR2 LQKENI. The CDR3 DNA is TGTGCCAGCTCACCACCGACAGTCTCCGCCTACGAGCAGTACTTC. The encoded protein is CASSPPTVSAYEQYF.

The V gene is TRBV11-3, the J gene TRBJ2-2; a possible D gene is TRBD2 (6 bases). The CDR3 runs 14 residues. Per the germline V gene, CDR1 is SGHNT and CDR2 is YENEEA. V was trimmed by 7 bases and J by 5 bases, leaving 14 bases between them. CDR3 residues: CASMVGSGTGELFF. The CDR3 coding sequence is TGTGCCAGCATGGTCGGGAGCGGAACCGGGGAGCTGTTTTTT.

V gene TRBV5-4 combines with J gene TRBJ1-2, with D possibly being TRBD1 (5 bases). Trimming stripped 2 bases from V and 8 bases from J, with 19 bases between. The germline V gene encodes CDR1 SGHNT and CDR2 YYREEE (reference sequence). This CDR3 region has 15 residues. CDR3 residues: CASSFSRRGEGGYTF. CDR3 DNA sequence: TGTGCCAGCAGCTTCTCCAGGCGGGGGGAAGGCGGCTACACCTTC.

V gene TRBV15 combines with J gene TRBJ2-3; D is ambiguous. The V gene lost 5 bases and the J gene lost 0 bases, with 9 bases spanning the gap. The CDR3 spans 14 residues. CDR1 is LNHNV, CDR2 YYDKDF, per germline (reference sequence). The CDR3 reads CATSFGGSTDTQYF. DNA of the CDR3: TGTGCCACCAGCTTTGGCGGAAGCACAGATACGCAGTATTTT.

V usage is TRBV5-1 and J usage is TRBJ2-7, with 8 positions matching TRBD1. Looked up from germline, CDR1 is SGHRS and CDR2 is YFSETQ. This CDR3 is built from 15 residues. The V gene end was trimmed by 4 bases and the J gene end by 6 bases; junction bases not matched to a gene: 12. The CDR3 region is CASSGTGTGFGEQYF. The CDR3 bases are TGCGCCAGCAGCGGTACCGGGACAGGTTTCGGCGAGCAGTACTTC. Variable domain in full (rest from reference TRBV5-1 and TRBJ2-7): KAGVTQTPRYLIKTRGQQVTLSCSPISGHRSVSWYQQTPGQGLQFLFEYFSETQRNKGNFPGRFSGRQFSNSRSEMNVSTLELGDSALYLCASSGTGTGFGEQYFGPGTRLTVT.

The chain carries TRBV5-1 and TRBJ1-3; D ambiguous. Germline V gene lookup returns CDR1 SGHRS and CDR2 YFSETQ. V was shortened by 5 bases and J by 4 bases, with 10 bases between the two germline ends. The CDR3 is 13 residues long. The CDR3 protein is CASRADGGNTIYF. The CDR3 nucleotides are TGCGCCAGCAGGGCTGACGGAGGAAACACCATATATTTT.

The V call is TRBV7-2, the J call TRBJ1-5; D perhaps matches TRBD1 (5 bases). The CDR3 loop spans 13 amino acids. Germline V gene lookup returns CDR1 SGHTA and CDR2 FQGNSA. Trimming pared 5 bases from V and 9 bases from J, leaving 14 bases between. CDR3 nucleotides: TGTGCCAGCAGCCCCGGCGGGGCGGCGCCCCAGCATTTT. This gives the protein CASSPGGAAPQHF.

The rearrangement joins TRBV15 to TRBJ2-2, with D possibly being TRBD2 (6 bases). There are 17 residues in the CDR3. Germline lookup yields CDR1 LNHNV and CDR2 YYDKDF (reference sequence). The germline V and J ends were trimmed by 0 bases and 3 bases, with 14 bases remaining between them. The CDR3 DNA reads TGTGCCACCAGCAGAGATAGAAGGACGGGGGACACCGGGGAGCTGTTTTTT. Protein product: CATSRDRRTGDTGELFF.

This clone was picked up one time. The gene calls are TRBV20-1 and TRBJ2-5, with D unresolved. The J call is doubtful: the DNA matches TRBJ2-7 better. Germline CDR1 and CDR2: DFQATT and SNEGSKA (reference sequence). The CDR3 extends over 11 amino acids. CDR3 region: CSAAAAYEQYF. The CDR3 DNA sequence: TGCAGTGCGGCGGCGGCCTACGAGCAGTACTTC.

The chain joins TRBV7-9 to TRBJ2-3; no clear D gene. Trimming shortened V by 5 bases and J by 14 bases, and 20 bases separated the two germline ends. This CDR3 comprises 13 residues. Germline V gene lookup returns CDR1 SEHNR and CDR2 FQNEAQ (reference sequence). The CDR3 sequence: CASSLTAAAAGYF. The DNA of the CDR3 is TGTGCCAGCAGCCTGACCGCCGCTGCTGCTGGGTATTTT. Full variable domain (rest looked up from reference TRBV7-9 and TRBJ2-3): DTGVSQNPRHKITKRGQNVTFRCDPISEHNRLYWYRQTLGQGPEFLTYFQNEAQLEKSRLLSDRFSAERPKGSFSTLEIQRTEQGDSAMYLCASSLTAAAAGYFGPGTRLTVL.

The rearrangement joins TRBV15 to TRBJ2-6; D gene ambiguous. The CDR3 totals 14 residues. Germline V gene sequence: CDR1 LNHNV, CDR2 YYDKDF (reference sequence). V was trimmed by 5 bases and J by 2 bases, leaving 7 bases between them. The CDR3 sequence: CATSDGAGANVLTF. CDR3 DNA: TGTGCCACCAGCGACGGAGCTGGGGCCAACGTCCTGACTTTC. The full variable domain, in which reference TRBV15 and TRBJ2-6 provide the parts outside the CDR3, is DAMVIQNPRYQVTQFGKPVTLSCSQTLNHNVMYWYQQKSSQAPKLLFHYYDKDFNNEADTPDNFQSRRPNTSFCFLDIRSPGLGDTAMYLCATSDGAGANVLTFGAGSRLTVL.

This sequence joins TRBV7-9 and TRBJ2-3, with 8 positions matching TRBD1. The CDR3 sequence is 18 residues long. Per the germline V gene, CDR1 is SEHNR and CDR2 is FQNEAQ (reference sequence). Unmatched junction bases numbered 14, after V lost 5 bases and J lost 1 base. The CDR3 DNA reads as TGTGCCAGCAGCCTCCCAGACAGGGGACGTTCACGCACAGATACGCAGTATTTT. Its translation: CASSLPDRGRSRTDTQYF.

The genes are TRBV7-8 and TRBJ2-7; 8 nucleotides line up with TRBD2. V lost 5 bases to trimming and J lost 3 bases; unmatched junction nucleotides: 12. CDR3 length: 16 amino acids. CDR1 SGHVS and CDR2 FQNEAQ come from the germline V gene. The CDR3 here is CASSPAGASGLYEQYF. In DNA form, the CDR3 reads TGTGCCAGCAGCCCCGCGGGGGCTAGCGGGCTCTACGAGCAGTACTTC.

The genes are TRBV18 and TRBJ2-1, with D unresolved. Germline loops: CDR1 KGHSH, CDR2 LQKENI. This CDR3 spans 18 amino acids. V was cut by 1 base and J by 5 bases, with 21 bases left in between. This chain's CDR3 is CASSPLVSPWTVNNEQFF. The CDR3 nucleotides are TGTGCCAGCTCACCACTCGTCAGCCCGTGGACGGTTAACAATGAGCAGTTCTTC.

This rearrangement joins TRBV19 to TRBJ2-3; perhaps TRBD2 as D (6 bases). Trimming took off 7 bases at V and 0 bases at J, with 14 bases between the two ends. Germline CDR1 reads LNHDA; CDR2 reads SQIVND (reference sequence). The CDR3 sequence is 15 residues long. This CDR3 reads CASTRLGSSTDTQYF. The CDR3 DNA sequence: TGTGCCAGTACTAGACTAGGGTCTAGCACAGATACGCAGTATTTT.

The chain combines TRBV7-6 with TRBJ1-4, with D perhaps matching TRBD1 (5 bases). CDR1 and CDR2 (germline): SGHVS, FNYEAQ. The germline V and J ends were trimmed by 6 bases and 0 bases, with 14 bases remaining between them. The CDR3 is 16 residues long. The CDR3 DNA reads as TGTGCCAGCAGTCCCGGGACCGCCGCAACTAATGAAAAACTGTTTTTT. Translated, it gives CASSPGTAATNEKLFF.

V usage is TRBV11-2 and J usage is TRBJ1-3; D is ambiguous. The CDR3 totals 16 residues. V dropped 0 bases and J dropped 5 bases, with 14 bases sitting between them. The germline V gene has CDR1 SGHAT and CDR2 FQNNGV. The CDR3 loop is CASSLEGTPRRNTIYF. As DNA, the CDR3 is TGTGCCAGCAGCTTAGAAGGTACACCGCGACGAAACACCATATATTTT.

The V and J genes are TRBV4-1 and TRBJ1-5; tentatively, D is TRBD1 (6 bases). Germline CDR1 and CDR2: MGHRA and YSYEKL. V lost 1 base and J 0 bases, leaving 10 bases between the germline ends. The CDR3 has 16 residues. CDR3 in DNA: TGCGCCAGCAGCCAAGGGGGGGCTAATAGCAATCAGCCCCAGCATTTT. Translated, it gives CASSQGGANSNQPQHF.

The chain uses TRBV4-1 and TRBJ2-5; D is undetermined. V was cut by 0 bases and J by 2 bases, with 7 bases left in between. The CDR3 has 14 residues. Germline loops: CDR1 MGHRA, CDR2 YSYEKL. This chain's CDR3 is CASSQDYRQETQYF. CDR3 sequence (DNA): TGCGCCAGCAGCCAAGATTACAGACAAGAGACCCAGTACTTC.

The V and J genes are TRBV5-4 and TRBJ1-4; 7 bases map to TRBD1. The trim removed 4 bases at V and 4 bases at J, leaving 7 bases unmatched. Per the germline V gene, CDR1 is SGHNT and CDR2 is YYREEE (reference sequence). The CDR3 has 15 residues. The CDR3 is CASSLQQGLNEKLFF. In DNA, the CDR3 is TGTGCCAGCAGCCTACAACAGGGGCTTAATGAAAAACTGTTTTTT.

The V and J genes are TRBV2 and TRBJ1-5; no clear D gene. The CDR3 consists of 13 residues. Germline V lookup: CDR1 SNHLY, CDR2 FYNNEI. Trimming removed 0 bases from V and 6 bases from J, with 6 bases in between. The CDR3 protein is CASSEASGQPQHF. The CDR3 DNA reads TGTGCCAGCAGTGAAGCTTCCGGTCAGCCCCAGCATTTT.

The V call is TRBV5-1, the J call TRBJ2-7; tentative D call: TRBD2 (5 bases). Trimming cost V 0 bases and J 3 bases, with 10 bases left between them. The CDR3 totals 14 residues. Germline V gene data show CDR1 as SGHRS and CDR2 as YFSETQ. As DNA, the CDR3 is TGCGCCAGCAGCTTGGGGCCGGGGATCTACGAGCAGTACTTC. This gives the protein CASSLGPGIYEQYF.

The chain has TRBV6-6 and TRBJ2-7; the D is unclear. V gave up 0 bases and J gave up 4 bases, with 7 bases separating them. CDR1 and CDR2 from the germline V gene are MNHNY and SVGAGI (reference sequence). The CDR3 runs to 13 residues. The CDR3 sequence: CASSYSNPYEQYF. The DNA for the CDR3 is TGTGCCAGCAGTTACTCGAATCCGTACGAGCAGTACTTC.

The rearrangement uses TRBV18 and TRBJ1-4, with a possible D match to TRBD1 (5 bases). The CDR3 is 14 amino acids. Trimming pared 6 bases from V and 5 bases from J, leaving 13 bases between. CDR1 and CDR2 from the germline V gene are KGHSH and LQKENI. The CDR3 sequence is CASSKQASNEKLFF. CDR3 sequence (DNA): TGTGCCAGCTCTAAACAGGCTTCAAATGAAAAACTGTTTTTT.

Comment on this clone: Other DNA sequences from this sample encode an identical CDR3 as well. The CDR3: CASEAGVVGELFF. CDR3 sequence (DNA): TGTGCTAGCGAGGCAGGGGTTGTCGGGGAGCTGTTTTTT. V is TRBV7-2 and J is TRBJ2-2, with a possible D match to TRBD1 (6 bases). This CDR3 contains 13 residues. Germline lookup yields CDR1 SGHTA and CDR2 FQGNSA.

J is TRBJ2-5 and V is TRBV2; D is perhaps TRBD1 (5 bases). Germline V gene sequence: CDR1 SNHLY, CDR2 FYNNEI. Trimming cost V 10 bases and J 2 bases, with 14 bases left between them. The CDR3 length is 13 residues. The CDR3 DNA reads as TGTGCCAAACAAACAGGATCTCAAGAGACCCAGTACTTC. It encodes CAKQTGSQETQYF.